Each of the 4 T cell receptor beta chains below was sequenced from the same sample in a study of blood T cell repertoires in COVID-19. Assay used: immunoSEQ multiplex PCR; TCRdb lists only in-frame clones, some missing. The table lists approximately 150,000 clones, approximately 90% of them singletons. The sequenced sample was peripheral blood. The receptors come from a human donor in a cohort sampled during active COVID-19.

This clone was seen once. V gene TRBV2 combines with J gene TRBJ2-3; D might be TRBD2 (5 bases). The CDR3 spans 17 residues. Trimming shortened V by 3 bases and J by 3 bases, and 19 bases separated the two germline ends. Per germline, CDR1 SNHLY and CDR2 FYNNEI. The DNA of the CDR3 is TGTGCCAGCAGTGAGGACCCCTGGGCCCGAGGGACAGATACGCAGTATTTT. It specifies CASSEDPWARGTDTQYF.

The chain recombines TRBV5-4 with TRBJ2-5, with 13 nucleotides matching TRBD2. CDR3 length: 15 amino acids. Germline CDR1 and CDR2: SGHNT and YYREEE (reference sequence). The V gene end was trimmed by 3 bases and the J gene end by 3 bases; junction bases not matched to a gene: 2. The CDR3 bases are TGTGCCAGCAGCTCGGGACTAGCGGGGAAAGAGACCCAGTACTTC. Translating gives CASSSGLAGKETQYF.

The chain is built from TRBV5-8 and TRBJ2-7; D is ambiguous. V gave up 0 bases and J gave up 0 bases, with 10 bases separating them. There are 15 residues in the CDR3. The germline V gene encodes CDR1 SGHTS and CDR2 YDEGEE. CDR3 nucleotide sequence: TGTGCCAGCAGCTTGGGACTGAGCAGCTCCTACGAGCAGTACTTC. Residues: CASSLGLSSSYEQYF.

The chain joins TRBV27 to TRBJ1-1, with a weak D call TRBD1 (6 bases). From germline, CDR1 is MNHEY and CDR2 SMNVEV (reference sequence). With 3 bases removed from V and 2 bases from J, the gap between germline ends came to 10 bases. This CDR3 has 14 residues. CDR3 protein: CASSFRGANTEAFF. CDR3 nucleotide sequence: TGTGCCAGCAGTTTTCGGGGGGCCAACACTGAAGCTTTCTTT.